The T cell receptor beta chain under discussion was sequenced for a study of cytomegalovirus exposure and HLA in healthy donors. As for the study in general: Caucasian-associated ancestry cluster membership applied to under 85% of around 400 genotyped donors.

Findings and caveats of the study: Confirmation in vitro established that a few CMV-associated chains were specific for CMV antigens. Reported findings show TCR beta sequences accurately forecast HLA-A and HLA-B alleles in most subjects.

Healthy donors of bone marrow made up the group. Amplification used 60 Vbeta primers and 13 Jbeta primers. The protocol was immunoSEQ multiplex PCR, while the TCRdb copy is restricted to in-frame clones and leaves out a portion. The table includes 63,000 or so clones, about four fifths detected once. Germline CDR1 and CDR2: MRHNA and SNTAGT. After removal of 2 bases from V and 6 bases from J, the junction contained 1 base not matched to a gene. The CDR3 loop spans 13 amino acids. This clone is medium-sized (0.01 to 0.1%). Its antigen is not known. The chain carries TRBV6-4 and TRBJ2-1, with TRBD2 matching 7 bases. The sequenced sample was PBMCs. The sequence was collected from a woman aged 30 to 39 in good health and CMV-seronegative. The CDR3 here is CASSDGTTNEQFF. Written as DNA, the CDR3 is TGTGCCAGCAGTGACGGGACTACCAATGAGCAGTTCTTC.